These T cell receptor beta chains were read from a single sample in a study of cytomegalovirus exposure and HLA in healthy donors. Assay used: immunoSEQ multiplex PCR; TCRdb lists only in-frame clones, some missing. The data show about 160,000 clones, around 80% seen once. The sequencing input was PBMCs. Receptors originate from a girl aged 5-17 years in good health and CMV-seropositive. The CDR3 runs from the conserved cysteine through the conserved F or W. The D gene is left open where the match is weak.

D	J	V	DNA	CDR3
TRBD2	TRBJ2-1	TRBV4-3	TGCGCCAGCAGCCAATACCTTAGCGGGGGGGCCGGCGATGAGCAGTTCTTC	CASSQYLSGGAGDEQFF
.	TRBJ1-2	TRBV9	TGTGCCAGCAGCGTAGGCGAGAACTATGGCTACACCTTC	CASSVGENYGYTF
TRBD1	TRBJ1-5	TRBV19	TGTGCCAGTAGTATGGGGACAGGGGGGAATCAGCCCCAGCATTTT	CASSMGTGGNQPQHF
.	TRBJ2-7	TRBV2	TGTGCCAGCAGTGATTTGGTCGGGAGTCCTTTCTACGAGCAGTACTTC	CASSDLVGSPFYEQYF
TRBD1	TRBJ2-1	TRBV10-2	TGCGCCAGCAGGGGGGGCAGGGGGCAGTACAATGAGCAGTTCTTC	CASRGGRGQYNEQFF
TRBD1	TRBJ1-4	TRBV25-1	TGTGCCAGCACCCTCCTGGACAGGGGGGGGACAACTAATGAAAAACTGTTTTTT	CASTLLDRGGTTNEKLFF
.	TRBJ1-3	TRBV2	TGTGCCAGCAGATTCGACACGAACTCTGGAAACACCATATATTTT	CASRFDTNSGNTIYF
.	TRBJ1-1	TRBV5-1	TGCGCCAGCAGCTCCGCGGGGGGATACACTGAAGCTTTCTTT	CASSSAGGYTEAFF
.	TRBJ2-5	TRBV27	TGTGCCAGCAGTTCCATCCGATTGGGGAGAAGGGAGACCCAGTACTTC	CASSSIRLGRRETQYF
TRBD2	TRBJ2-1	TRBV10-3	TGTGCCATCAGTGAAGCGGGACGTTACAATGAGCAGTTCTTC	CAISEAGRYNEQFF
TRBD1	TRBJ2-1	TRBV6-5	TGTGCCAGCAATCGACAGGGGCTATACAATGAGCAGTTCTTC	CASNRQGLYNEQFF